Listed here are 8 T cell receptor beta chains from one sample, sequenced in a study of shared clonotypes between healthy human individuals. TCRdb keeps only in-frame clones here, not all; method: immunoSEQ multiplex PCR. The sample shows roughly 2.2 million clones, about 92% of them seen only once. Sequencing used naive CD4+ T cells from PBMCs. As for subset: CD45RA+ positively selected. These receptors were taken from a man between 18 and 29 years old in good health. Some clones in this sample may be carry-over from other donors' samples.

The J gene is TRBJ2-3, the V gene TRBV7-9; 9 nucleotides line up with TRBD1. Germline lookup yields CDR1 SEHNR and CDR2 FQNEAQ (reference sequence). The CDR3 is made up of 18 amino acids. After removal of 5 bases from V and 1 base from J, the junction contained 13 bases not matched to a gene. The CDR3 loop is CASSPRFRDREGTDTQYF. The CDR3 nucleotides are TGTGCCAGCAGCCCGCGGTTTCGGGACAGGGAAGGCACAGATACGCAGTATTTT.

CDR3 protein: CASSLGRPGQDYYNEQFF. The CDR3 DNA reads TGCGCCAGCAGCTTGGGCCGTCCGGGACAAGACTACTACAATGAGCAGTTCTTC. The rearrangement links TRBV5-1 to TRBJ2-1, with D perhaps TRBD1 (6 bases). This CDR3 has 18 residues. V was pared by 0 bases and J by 3 bases, with 19 bases between. Germline V gene lookup returns CDR1 SGHRS and CDR2 YFSETQ.

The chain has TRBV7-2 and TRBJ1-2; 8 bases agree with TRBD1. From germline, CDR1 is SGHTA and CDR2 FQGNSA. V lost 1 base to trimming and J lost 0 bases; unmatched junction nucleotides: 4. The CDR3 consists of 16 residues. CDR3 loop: CASSLGTGRANYGYTF. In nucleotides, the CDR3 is TGTGCCAGCAGCTTAGGGACAGGGAGAGCTAACTATGGCTACACCTTC.

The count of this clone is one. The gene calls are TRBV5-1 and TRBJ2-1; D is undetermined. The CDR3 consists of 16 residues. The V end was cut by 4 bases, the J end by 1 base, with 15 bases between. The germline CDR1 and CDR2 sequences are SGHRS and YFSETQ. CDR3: CASSPGLASSYNEQFF. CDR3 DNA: TGCGCCAGCAGCCCCGGTCTGGCGTCTTCCTACAATGAGCAGTTCTTC.

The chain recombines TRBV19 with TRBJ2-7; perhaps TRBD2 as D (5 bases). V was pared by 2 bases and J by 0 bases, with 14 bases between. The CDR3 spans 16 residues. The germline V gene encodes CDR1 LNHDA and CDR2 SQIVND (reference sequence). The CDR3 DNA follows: TGTGCCAGTAGTATATGGGCGCCTAGCAGCTCCTACGAGCAGTACTTC. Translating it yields CASSIWAPSSSYEQYF.

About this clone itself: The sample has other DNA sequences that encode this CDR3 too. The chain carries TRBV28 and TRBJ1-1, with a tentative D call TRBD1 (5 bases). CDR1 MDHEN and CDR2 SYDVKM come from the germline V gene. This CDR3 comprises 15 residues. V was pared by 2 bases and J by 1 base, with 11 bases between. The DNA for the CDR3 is TGTGCCAGCAGTTTAATCGGGACGGGGAACACTGAAGCTTTCTTT. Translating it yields CASSLIGTGNTEAFF.

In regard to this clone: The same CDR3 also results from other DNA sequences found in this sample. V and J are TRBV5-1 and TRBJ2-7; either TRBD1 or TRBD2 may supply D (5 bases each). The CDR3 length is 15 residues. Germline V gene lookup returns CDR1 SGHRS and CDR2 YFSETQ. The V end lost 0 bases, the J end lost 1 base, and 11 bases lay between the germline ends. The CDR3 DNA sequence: TGCGCCAGCAGCTTGGAAGGGACGGCTTCCTACGAGCAGTACTTC. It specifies CASSLEGTASYEQYF.

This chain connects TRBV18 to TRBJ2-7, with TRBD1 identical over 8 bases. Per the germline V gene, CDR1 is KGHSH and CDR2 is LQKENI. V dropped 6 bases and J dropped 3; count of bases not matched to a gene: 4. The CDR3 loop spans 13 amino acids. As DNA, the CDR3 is TGTGCCAGCTCCTCCGACAGGGGCTACGAGCAGTACTTC. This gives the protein CASSSDRGYEQYF.